Presented here are 25 T cell receptor beta chains from one specimen sequenced in a study of blood T cell repertoires in COVID-19. Sequenced by immunoSEQ multiplex PCR; TCRdb stores in-frame clones only, minus some. The table lists approximately 170,000 clones, about 90% of them singletons, with roughly 4% in the top ten. Sequenced sample: peripheral blood. These receptors originate from a woman between 70 and 85 years old with acute or convalescent COVID-19.

The gene calls are TRBV18 and TRBJ2-2; D uncertain. The CDR3 length is 14 residues. The germline gives CDR1 KGHSH, CDR2 LQKENI. V was trimmed by 8 bases and J by 6 bases, leaving 16 bases between them. The CDR3 sequence: CASALSSPAGELFF. CDR3 coding DNA: TGTGCCAGCGCCCTGTCGAGTCCGGCCGGGGAGCTGTTTTTT.

The V gene is TRBV5-1, the J gene TRBJ2-7; TRBD1 is a possible D gene (6 bases). The CDR3 loop spans 15 amino acids. Trimming pared 0 bases from V and 6 bases from J, leaving 16 bases between. Germline CDR1 and CDR2: SGHRS and YFSETQ. CDR3 sequence reads: CASSLEQGRGTEQYF. DNA for the CDR3: TGCGCCAGCAGCTTGGAACAGGGTCGGGGTACCGAGCAGTACTTC.

The V and J genes are TRBV2 and TRBJ1-3; no firm D call. CDR3 length equals 18 residues. CDR1 is SNHLY, CDR2 FYNNEI, per germline. Trimming left V 2 bases short and J 0 bases short, with 17 bases between. The CDR3 protein is CASSENGQLITSGNTIYF. The CDR3 nucleotides are TGTGCCAGCAGTGAAAATGGGCAGTTGATCACCTCTGGAAACACCATATATTTT.

The chain couples TRBV7-8 to TRBJ1-1; TRBD1 matches at 7 bases. Germline CDR1 reads SGHVS; CDR2 reads FQNEAQ. With V trimmed by 3 bases and J by 6 bases, 13 bases remained unmatched. This CDR3 region has 16 residues. CDR3 protein: CASSFAAQGWGAEAFF. The DNA for the CDR3 is TGTGCCAGCAGCTTCGCTGCACAGGGGTGGGGCGCTGAAGCTTTCTTT.

The rearrangement links TRBV19 to TRBJ2-7, with 8 nucleotides matching TRBD2. Germline V gene lookup returns CDR1 LNHDA and CDR2 SQIVND (reference sequence). Trimming took 10 bases from V and 2 from J; bases not matched to a gene: 7. The CDR3 is 13 residues long. CDR3: CATSTSVAYEQYF. For the CDR3, the DNA is TGTGCCACTTCGACTAGCGTGGCCTACGAGCAGTACTTC.

This chain connects TRBV3-1 (or the pseudogene TRBV3-2) to TRBJ2-5; TRBD1 agrees at 9 bases. The CDR3 extends over 15 amino acids. J lost 4 bases, V lost 0 bases, and 3 bases had no gene match. The germline V gene encodes CDR1 LGHDT and CDR2 YNNKEL (reference sequence). The CDR3 nucleotides are TGTGCCAGCAGCCAAGATCGGGGACAGGGAGAGACCCAGTACTTC. This sequence encodes CASSQDRGQGETQYF.

This sequence joins TRBV7-9 and TRBJ2-7; 9 bases match TRBD1. Germline values: CDR1 SEHNR, CDR2 FQNEAQ (reference sequence). Germline trimming cut 5 bases from V and 2 bases from J; bases unmatched to any gene: 4. This CDR3 contains 14 residues. CDR3 bases: TGTGCCAGCAGCCGGGGACAGGGAGCCTACGAGCAGTACTTC. Its protein is CASSRGQGAYEQYF. Filled out from reference TRBV7-9 and TRBJ2-7, the complete variable domain reads DTGVSQNPRHKITKRGQNVTFRCDPISEHNRLYWYRQTLGQGPEFLTYFQNEAQLEKSRLLSDRFSAERPKGSFSTLEIQRTEQGDSAMYLCASSRGQGAYEQYFGPGTRLTVT.

The CDR3 DNA sequence: TGTGCCAGCAGCGGCTATAGCGGGGGGAACTACGAGCAGTACTTC. Translation gives CASSGYSGGNYEQYF. The rearrangement joins TRBV7-2 to TRBJ2-7, with 10 nucleotides matching TRBD2. CDR3 length: 15 residues. J lost 3 bases, V lost 5 bases, and 7 bases had no gene match. Germline-derived CDR1 and CDR2 are SGHTA and FQGNSA.

The V gene is TRBV7-3, the J gene TRBJ1-6; D remains ambiguous. Trimming removed 5 bases from V and 0 bases from J, with 5 bases in between. CDR3 length: 14 residues. Germline values: CDR1 SGHTA, CDR2 FQGTGA. DNA for the CDR3: TGTGCCAGCAGCCGCAGCTCCTATAATTCACCCCTCCACTTT. Its protein product is CASSRSSYNSPLHF.

CDR3 nucleotides: TGTGCCAGCAGGCGCGACAGGGGGAACACCGGGGAGCTGTTTTTT. This translates into CASRRDRGNTGELFF. V usage is TRBV2 and J usage is TRBJ2-2, with 8 bases aligning to TRBD1. V dropped 6 bases and J dropped 1; count of bases not matched to a gene: 4. The CDR3 totals 15 residues. CDR1 and CDR2 from the germline V gene are SNHLY and FYNNEI.

The gene calls are TRBV29-1 and TRBJ2-6; D ambiguous. V lost 5 bases and J lost 2, with 10 bases in between. Germline V gene lookup returns CDR1 SQVTM and CDR2 ANQGSEA. The CDR3 spans 14 residues. CDR3 sequence: CSVLEIAGANVLTF. In nucleotides, the CDR3 is TGCAGCGTTCTCGAGATCGCTGGGGCCAACGTCCTGACTTTC.

This chain connects TRBV19 to TRBJ1-5, with 9 bases fitting TRBD1. Germline V gives CDR1 LNHDA, CDR2 SQIVND (reference sequence). The CDR3 is 19 amino acids. Trimming at V came to 6 bases and at J to 0 bases, leaving 15 bases not matched to a gene. CDR3 region: CASSHIRTGVFYSNQPQHF. CDR3 bases: TGTGCCAGTAGCCATATCCGGACAGGGGTATTCTATAGCAATCAGCCCCAGCATTTT.

The chain couples TRBV15 to TRBJ2-5, with 9 positions matching TRBD1. This CDR3 is 14 amino acids long. The germline gives CDR1 LNHNV, CDR2 YYDKDF (reference sequence). Trimming removed 6 bases from V and 3 bases from J; junction bases left unmatched: 5. The CDR3 reads CATSLDRGKETQYF. The CDR3 DNA is TGTGCCACCAGTTTGGACAGGGGAAAAGAGACCCAGTACTTC.

V is TRBV10-3 and J is TRBJ2-1, with D tentatively TRBD2 (5 bases). CDR3 length: 14 residues. Germline CDR1 ENHRY, CDR2 SYGVKD. V was pared by 0 bases and J by 15 bases, with 18 bases between. Here the CDR3 reads CAISESETTSGLFF. The CDR3 DNA is TGTGCCATCAGTGAGTCCGAGACTACCTCCGGGCTGTTCTTC.

The chain links TRBV18 to TRBJ1-1; the D is unclear. V was shortened by 3 bases and J by 0 bases, with 11 bases between the two germline ends. The CDR3 loop spans 15 amino acids. Per the germline V gene, CDR1 is KGHSH and CDR2 is LQKENI. The CDR3 here is CASSPREGLNTEAFF. The CDR3 bases are TGTGCCAGCTCACCCCGGGAGGGCTTGAACACTGAAGCTTTCTTT.

The V and J genes are TRBV2 and TRBJ1-1, with 8 nucleotides matching TRBD1. CDR1 and CDR2 from the germline V gene are SNHLY and FYNNEI. This CDR3 contains 14 residues. V was clipped by 4 bases and J by 5 bases; unmatched bases: 6. The CDR3 coding sequence is TGTGCCAGCAGTGGAACAGGGGGGAAAACTGAAGCTTTCTTT. It specifies CASSGTGGKTEAFF.

The chain couples TRBV6-5 to TRBJ2-6; D is unresolved. V was pared by 4 bases and J by 0 bases, with 10 bases between. Germline CDR1 is MNHEY and CDR2 is SVGAGI. The CDR3 consists of 16 residues. This chain's CDR3 is CASSSNPGSGANVLTF. In nucleotides, the CDR3 is TGTGCCAGCAGTTCCAACCCGGGCTCTGGGGCCAACGTCCTGACTTTC.

This clone appeared a single time. This rearrangement joins TRBV4-1 to TRBJ2-2, with a tentative D call TRBD2 (5 bases). The CDR3 has 15 amino acids. Trimming stripped 4 bases from V and 1 base from J, with 10 bases between. Per germline, CDR1 MGHRA and CDR2 YSYEKL. CDR3 protein: CASSPPGVNTGELFF. The CDR3 region has the DNA TGCGCCAGCAGCCCCCCCGGGGTGAACACCGGGGAGCTGTTTTTT.

This rearrangement joins TRBV6-5 to TRBJ1-5; possible D gene TRBD1, 6 bases. The germline V gene has CDR1 MNHEY and CDR2 SVGAGI. With 6 bases removed from V and 8 bases from J, the gap between germline ends came to 17 bases. The length of the CDR3 is 14 residues. The CDR3 DNA reads as TGTGCCAGCAGCCCCGACAGGTCGATCGAGCCCCAGCATTTT. Its protein product is CASSPDRSIEPQHF.

V is TRBV7-2 and J is TRBJ2-5; D is perhaps TRBD2 (6 bases). Per the germline V gene, CDR1 is SGHTA and CDR2 is FQGNSA. V was pared by 3 bases and J by 5 bases, with 13 bases between. The CDR3 has 14 amino acids. The CDR3 sequence: CASSLVLGGETQYF. The CDR3 nucleotides read TGTGCCAGCAGCTTGGTCCTGGGGGGTGAGACCCAGTACTTC. The full variable domain, its missing parts supplied by reference TRBV7-2 and TRBJ2-5, is GAGVSQSPSNKVTEKGKDVELRCDPISGHTALYWYRQSLGQGLEFLIYFQGNSAPDKSGLPSDRFSAERTGGSVSTLTIQRTQQEDSAVYLCASSLVLGGETQYFGPGTRLLVL.

V gene TRBV5-1 combines with J gene TRBJ2-5, with 11 bases lining up with TRBD1. V lost 0 bases, J lost 5 bases, and 6 bases stayed unmatched. This CDR3 region has 16 residues. Germline V gene data show CDR1 as SGHRS and CDR2 as YFSETQ. The CDR3 sequence is CASSLGTGGAAETQYF. CDR3 bases: TGCGCCAGCAGCTTGGGGACAGGGGGCGCAGCGGAGACCCAGTACTTC.

In this sample, this clone turned up once. V is TRBV12-5 and J is TRBJ1-2; 12 bases match TRBD1. The germline V gene encodes CDR1 LGHNT and CDR2 FRNRAP. Germline trimming cut 4 bases from V and 5 bases from J; bases unmatched to any gene: 5. This CDR3 is 15 amino acids long. The CDR3 is CASGWGQGAPYGYTF. The CDR3 DNA is TGTGCTAGTGGTTGGGGACAGGGGGCCCCTTATGGCTACACCTTC.

Turning to this clone: The junction shows a germline mismatch at one end, possibly a read error. The V gene is TRBV29-1, the J gene TRBJ1-2; D is unresolved. The length of the CDR3 is 8 residues. Germline V gene sequence: CDR1 SQVTM, CDR2 ANQGSEA. The CDR3 DNA follows: TGCAGCGTTGAAGCGGTGGCCTTC. This sequence encodes CSVEAVAF.

J is TRBJ2-5 and V is TRBV7-6, with 9 bases that match TRBD1. The CDR3 length is 15 residues. V lost 5 bases, J lost 4 bases, and 8 bases stayed unmatched. CDR1 is SGHVS and CDR2 is FNYEAQ in the germline V gene. CDR3 sequence (DNA): TGTGCCAGCAGCAGACGACAGGGGGGGTCAGAGACCCAGTACTTC. This translates into CASSRRQGGSETQYF.

The J gene is TRBJ2-1, the V gene TRBV24-1, with D tentatively TRBD2 (5 bases). Germline CDR1 is KGHDR and CDR2 is SFDVKD. V dropped 7 bases and J dropped 5 bases, with 11 bases sitting between them. This CDR3 is 13 amino acids long. Here the CDR3 reads CATSGVVHNEQFF. DNA for the CDR3: TGTGCCACCAGCGGGGTTGTCCACAATGAGCAGTTCTTC.